This is a list of T cell receptor beta chains from one sample in a study of T cell responses to AZD1222 COVID-19 vaccine. Profiled with immunoSEQ multiplex PCR; TCRdb holds only in-frame clones, not every one. Counted here are 100,000 to 150,000 clones, roughly 93% occurring once; the ten biggest clones make up about 1.1%. Sample: peripheral blood, taken 28 days after the second AZD1222 dose. These receptors were taken from an adult who received the AZD1222 COVID-19 vaccine. Each CDR3 is given with its conserved first and last residue. The D gene is left open where the match is weak. A clone size is listed for some rows: how often the clone was seen (once, few, many), or a class if it is expanded.

CDR3 protein,CDR3 DNA,V gene,clone size,J gene,D gene
CASSGLAGGTEQYF,TGTGCCAGCAGCGGACTAGCGGGAGGCACCGAGCAGTACTTC,TRBV2,NA,TRBJ2-7,TRBD2
CASSPTLAGVSDTQYF,TGCGCCAGCAGCCCAACACTAGCGGGAGTTTCAGATACGCAGTATTTT,TRBV5-1,NA,TRBJ2-3,TRBD2
CASSVGTSGSADEQFF,TGTGCCAGCAGCGTAGGGACTAGCGGGAGTGCGGATGAGCAGTTCTTC,TRBV9,NA,TRBJ2-1,TRBD2
CASTRDGSYNEQFF,TGTGCCAGCACGCGGGATGGGTCCTACAATGAGCAGTTCTTC,TRBV6-5,once,TRBJ2-1,NA
CASSLRGVETQYF,TGTGCCAGCAGCCTTCGGGGGGTCGAGACCCAGTACTTC,TRBV28,NA,TRBJ2-5,TRBD2
CASSEHMNTEAFF,TGTGCCAGCAGTGAACACATGAACACTGAAGCTTTCTTT,TRBV6-1,NA,TRBJ1-1,NA
CASSLGLATNEQFF,TGTGCCAGTAGTTTGGGACTAGCGACCAATGAGCAGTTCTTC,TRBV19,NA,TRBJ2-1,TRBD2
CSVRYRDDTQYF,TGCAGCGTTCGTTACAGGGACGATACGCAGTATTTT,TRBV29-1,NA,TRBJ2-3,NA
CASSRPGPYEQYF,TGTGCCAGTAGTAGGCCGGGACCCTACGAGCAGTACTTC,TRBV19,once,TRBJ2-7,NA
CASSLPEGLNYGYTF,TGTGCCAGCAGCCTACCCGAGGGCCTTAACTATGGCTACACCTTC,TRBV7-9,NA,TRBJ1-2,NA
CASSLASQGLNYGYTF,TGTGCCAGCAGCTTAGCGTCCCAGGGGCTAAACTATGGCTACACCTTC,TRBV7-9,few,TRBJ1-2,NA
CASSEWSGSYNSPLHF,TGTGCCAGCAGTGAGTGGAGTGGCTCCTATAATTCACCCCTCCACTTT,TRBV6-1,NA,TRBJ1-6,NA
CASSEELALTDTQYF,TGTGCCAGCAGTGAAGAACTCGCTTTGACAGATACGCAGTATTTT,TRBV2,NA,TRBJ2-3,NA
CASRQGARNTIYF,TGTGCCAGCCGACAGGGGGCCCGAAACACCATATATTTT,TRBV25-1,NA,TRBJ1-3,TRBD1
CASTGNSYNEQFF,TGTGCCAGCACAGGCAACTCCTACAATGAGCAGTTCTTC,TRBV9,NA,TRBJ2-1,NA
CASTQRDRVTDTQYF,TGTGCCAGCACGCAACGGGACAGGGTAACAGATACGCAGTATTTT,TRBV5-6,NA,TRBJ2-3,TRBD1
CASSVDPGANVLTF,TGTGCCAGCAGCGTAGACCCTGGGGCCAACGTCCTGACTTTC,TRBV7-3,NA,TRBJ2-6,NA
CSVAPQSYEQYF,TGCAGCGTTGCCCCCCAAAGCTACGAGCAGTACTTC,TRBV29-1,NA,TRBJ2-7,NA
CASRRINREEAEHF,TGTGCCAGCAGGAGGATTAACAGGGAGGAGGCGGAGCATTTT,TRBV6-5,NA,TRBJ1-5,NA
CASSPGTSGVLTAERTQETQYF,TGTGCCAGCAGCCCCGGGACTAGCGGAGTACTGACGGCGGAAAGGACGCAAGAGACCCAGTACTTC,TRBV4-2,NA,TRBJ2-5,TRBD2
CASSLAQSSGNTIYF,TGTGCCAGCAGCTTAGCACAGAGCTCTGGAAACACCATATATTTT,TRBV13,NA,TRBJ1-3,NA
CASSLVTDYNQPQHF,TGTGCCAGCAGCTTAGTGACAGACTACAATCAGCCCCAGCATTTT,TRBV7-8,NA,TRBJ1-5,NA
CASSYSEGHQPQHF,TGTGCCAGCAGTTACTCGGAGGGACATCAGCCCCAGCATTTT,TRBV6-2/TRBV6-3,NA,TRBJ1-5,NA
CASSPKSNSGANVLTF,TGTGCCAGCAGTCCCAAGTCGAATTCTGGGGCCAACGTCCTGACTTTC,TRBV27,NA,TRBJ2-6,NA
CASSQDTGTSTDTQYF,TGTGCCAGCAGCCAAGACACCGGGACGAGCACAGATACGCAGTATTTT,TRBV3-1/TRBV3-2,NA,TRBJ2-3,NA
CASSLKGWVNTEAFF,TGTGCCAGCAGTTTAAAGGGGTGGGTGAACACTGAAGCTTTCTTT,TRBV27,NA,TRBJ1-1,NA
CAISEGPWTEAFF,TGTGCCATCAGTGAGGGACCTTGGACTGAAGCTTTCTTT,TRBV10-3,NA,TRBJ1-1,NA
CASSELVNTEAFF,TGTGCCAGCAGTGAATTAGTGAACACTGAAGCTTTCTTT,TRBV6-1,NA,TRBJ1-1,NA
CASSTQGQNTEAFF,TGTGCCAGCAGCACACAGGGTCAGAACACTGAAGCTTTCTTT,TRBV7-3,NA,TRBJ1-1,NA
CASSRPGGGIHNEQFF,TGTGCCAGCAGTCGGCCAGGTGGGGGAATTCACAATGAGCAGTTCTTC,TRBV27,NA,TRBJ2-1,NA
CASSRPQNTEAFF,TGTGCCAGCAGTCGCCCACAGAACACTGAAGCTTTCTTT,TRBV6-5,NA,TRBJ1-1,NA
CASSPATGQGISYTF,TGTGCCAGCTCACCAGCCACGGGACAGGGTATTAGCTACACCTTC,TRBV18,NA,TRBJ1-2,TRBD1
CASSVILRVSGNTIYF,TGTGCCAGCAGTGTCATTTTAAGGGTCTCTGGAAACACCATATATTTT,TRBV2,NA,TRBJ1-3,NA
CASSPSRANYGYTF,TGTGCCAGCAGCCCCTCTAGAGCTAACTATGGCTACACCTTC,TRBV7-2,NA,TRBJ1-2,NA
CASSTSKDTQYF,TGTGCCAGCAGCACATCAAAGGACACCCAGTACTTC,TRBV9,NA,TRBJ2-5,NA
CASSLPGTGNEQFF,TGTGCCAGCAGCTTACCGGGGACAGGTAATGAGCAGTTCTTC,TRBV11-2,NA,TRBJ2-1,TRBD1
CAWSEFRGPANYGYTF,TGTGCCTGGAGTGAGTTTAGGGGGCCCGCTAACTATGGCTACACCTTC,TRBV30,NA,TRBJ1-2,TRBD1
CASSQRGQGLREAFF,TGTGCCAGCAGCCAAAGGGGACAGGGGTTGAGGGAGGCTTTCTTT,TRBV3-1/TRBV3-2,NA,TRBJ1-1,TRBD1
CASSLAGGYNQPQHF,TGTGCCAGCAGCTTGGCCGGGGGCTACAATCAGCCCCAGCATTTT,TRBV5-6,NA,TRBJ1-5,NA
CSVPGQSNYGYTF,TGCAGCGTGCCGGGACAGAGTAACTATGGCTACACCTTC,TRBV29-1,once,TRBJ1-2,TRBD1
CAWSDRENYGYTF,TGTGCCTGGAGTGACAGGGAGAACTATGGCTACACCTTC,TRBV30,NA,TRBJ1-2,NA
CASGASGEETQYF,TGTGCTAGTGGAGCTAGCGGGGAAGAGACCCAGTACTTC,TRBV12-5,NA,TRBJ2-5,TRBD2
CASSQASSPGKLFF,TGTGCCAGCAGCCAGGCGAGCAGCCCTGGGAAACTGTTTTTT,TRBV3-1/TRBV3-2,NA,TRBJ1-4,NA